The rows below give T cell receptor beta chains drawn from one sample of a study of shared T cell receptors in the human thymus. Measured with immunoSEQ multiplex PCR; TCRdb has only the in-frame clones, and not every one. The sample contains some 720,000 clones, around nine tenths of which appear only once. These data also formed part of another study, on human thymus T cells.

The sequencing sample was made of thymocytes. These TCRs come from a boy younger than two with a congenital heart defect. Each CDR3 is given with its conserved first and last residue. Each record gives: V gene, clone size, D gene, J gene, CDR3 protein, CDR3 DNA. D genes are given only for firm matches. Rows may omit the clone size; those that give it use once, few, many or a size class.

V: TRBV28
size: -
D: TRBD2
J: TRBJ2-7
CDR3: CASSPSTSGRAYEQYF
DNA: TGTGCCAGCAGTCCGTCGACTAGCGGGAGGGCCTACGAGCAGTACTTC

V: TRBV6-7
size: -
D: -
J: TRBJ1-2
CDR3: CASSYSPGHRTYGYTF
DNA: TGTGCCAGCAGTTACTCACCGGGACACAGGACCTATGGCTACACCTTC

V: TRBV30
size: once
D: -
J: TRBJ1-1
CDR3: CAWSGGAKNTEAFF
DNA: TGTGCCTGGAGTGGTGGGGCCAAGAACACTGAAGCTTTCTTT

V: TRBV30
size: -
D: TRBD2
J: TRBJ2-3
CDR3: CAWSIPGGLAGKETDTQYF
DNA: TGTGCCTGGAGTATTCCCGGGGGACTAGCGGGGAAGGAAACAGATACGCAGTATTTT

V: TRBV7-3
size: -
D: TRBD2
J: TRBJ2-7
CDR3: CASSSPMRLAGGPFLYEQYF
DNA: TGTGCCAGCAGCTCTCCAATGAGGCTAGCGGGAGGGCCGTTCCTCTACGAGCAGTACTTC

V: TRBV5-1
size: -
D: TRBD1
J: TRBJ1-4
CDR3: CASSLSTGASNEKLFF
DNA: TGCGCCAGCAGCTTGTCCACAGGGGCGTCCAATGAAAAACTGTTTTTT

V: TRBV14
size: -
D: -
J: TRBJ1-2
CDR3: CASSLSDSGYTF
DNA: TGTGCCAGCAGCCTCTCGGACAGTGGCTACACCTTC

V: TRBV13
size: few
D: TRBD2
J: TRBJ2-1
CDR3: CASSSPSGSDEQFF
DNA: TGTGCCAGCAGCTCCCCTAGCGGGAGTGATGAGCAGTTCTTC

V: TRBV18
size: -
D: -
J: TRBJ1-1
CDR3: CASSPPMKPGSNTEAFF
DNA: TGTGCCAGCTCACCACCGATGAAGCCGGGATCGAACACTGAAGCTTTCTTT

V: TRBV27
size: -
D: TRBD2
J: TRBJ2-7
CDR3: CASSSRGGGRLAGGGPYEQYF
DNA: TGTGCCAGCAGTTCCCGGGGCGGGGGGAGACTAGCGGGAGGGGGTCCGTACGAGCAGTACTTC

V: TRBV23-1
size: -
D: TRBD1
J: TRBJ2-1
CDR3: CASTLQGTGHNEQFF
DNA: TGCGCCAGCACCCTACAGGGGACGGGACACAATGAGCAGTTCTTC

V: TRBV20-1
size: once
D: -
J: TRBJ2-5
CDR3: CSVGAETQYF
DNA: TGCAGCGTGGGGGCAGAGACCCAGTACTTC

V: TRBV6-5
size: -
D: -
J: TRBJ1-5
CDR3: CASSYWERQPQHF
DNA: TGTGCCAGCAGTTACTGGGAGCGCCAGCCCCAGCATTTT

V: TRBV11-3
size: few
D: -
J: TRBJ2-7
CDR3: CASSQGGYEQYF
DNA: TGTGCCAGCAGCCAGGGTGGCTACGAGCAGTACTTC

V: TRBV12-5
size: once
D: -
J: TRBJ2-7
CDR3: CASSGSYEQYF
DNA: TGTGCTAGTTCAGGTTCTTACGAGCAGTACTTC

V: TRBV4-3
size: -
D: TRBD1
J: TRBJ2-7
CDR3: CASSQGDSLSYEQYF
DNA: TGCGCCAGCAGCCAGGGGGACAGCCTCTCCTACGAGCAGTACTTC

V: TRBV6-5
size: -
D: -
J: TRBJ1-5
CDR3: CASRRDSSKEPQHF
DNA: TGTGCCAGCAGGAGAGACAGTTCGAAGGAGCCCCAGCATTTT

V: TRBV2
size: -
D: -
J: TRBJ2-5
CDR3: CASNVAYQETQYF
DNA: TGTGCCAGCAATGTAGCGTATCAAGAGACCCAGTACTTC

V: TRBV4-2
size: -
D: -
J: TRBJ1-1
CDR3: CASSQTDRVNTEAFF
DNA: TGTGCCAGCAGCCAGACGGACAGAGTGAACACTGAAGCTTTCTTT

V: TRBV7-9
size: -
D: -
J: TRBJ1-5
CDR3: CASSHGGFQPQHF
DNA: TGTGCCAGCAGCCACGGAGGGTTTCAGCCCCAGCATTTT

V: TRBV2
size: -
D: TRBD1
J: TRBJ1-2
CDR3: CAKKDRGYGYTF
DNA: TGTGCCAAGAAGGACAGGGGCTATGGCTACACCTTC

V: TRBV7-2
size: -
D: TRBD2
J: TRBJ2-7
CDR3: CASSLENWGRAPEEQYF
DNA: TGTGCCAGCAGCTTAGAAAATTGGGGGAGGGCACCGGAGGAGCAGTACTTC

V: TRBV5-6
size: once
D: -
J: TRBJ2-7
CDR3: CASGTLEQYF
DNA: TGTGCCAGCGGCACGCTCGAGCAGTACTTC

V: TRBV28
size: -
D: TRBD2
J: TRBJ2-1
CDR3: CASSLLAGGPYNEQFF
DNA: TGTGCCAGCAGTTTACTTGCGGGAGGGCCCTACAATGAGCAGTTCTTC

V: TRBV7-3
size: -
D: TRBD1
J: TRBJ2-1
CDR3: CASSLDRVGNEQFF
DNA: TGTGCCAGCAGCTTGGACAGGGTAGGCAATGAGCAGTTCTTC

V: TRBV10-3
size: -
D: TRBD2
J: TRBJ2-3
CDR3: CAIKFSGREGDTQYF
DNA: TGTGCCATCAAATTTAGCGGGAGAGAGGGAGATACGCAGTATTTT

V: TRBV4-1
size: -
D: TRBD2
J: TRBJ2-7
CDR3: CASSQDSGGAPGLAHEQYF
DNA: TGCGCCAGCAGCCAAGATTCTGGGGGGGCACCGGGACTAGCCCACGAGCAGTACTTC

V: TRBV28
size: -
D: TRBD2
J: TRBJ2-3
CDR3: CASTSPAGNTQYF
DNA: TGTGCCAGCACCTCCCCAGCGGGAAATACGCAGTATTTT

V: TRBV6-6
size: few
D: -
J: TRBJ2-6
CDR3: CASSPAGANVLTF
DNA: TGTGCCAGCAGTCCTGCTGGGGCCAACGTCCTGACTTTC

V: TRBV28
size: -
D: TRBD1
J: TRBJ2-4
CDR3: CASRLTGKAKNIQYF
DNA: TGTGCCAGCCGCCTGACAGGGAAGGCCAAAAACATTCAGTACTTC

V: TRBV6-6
size: -
D: TRBD1
J: TRBJ2-4
CDR3: CASSKGQGYSSQYF
DNA: TGTGCCAGCAGTAAAGGACAGGGCTACTCTTCCCAGTACTTC

V: TRBV28
size: -
D: TRBD2
J: TRBJ2-5
CDR3: CASSLAEQETQYF
DNA: TGTGCCAGCAGTCTAGCGGAACAAGAGACCCAGTACTTC

V: TRBV5-5
size: -
D: -
J: TRBJ2-7
CDR3: CASTPTAQAGEQYF
DNA: TGTGCCAGCACCCCAACCGCCCAGGCCGGCGAGCAGTACTTC

V: TRBV5-4
size: -
D: -
J: TRBJ2-2
CDR3: CASSLDSLTLWGELFF
DNA: TGTGCCAGCAGCTTGGATAGCCTCACCCTGTGGGGGGAGCTGTTTTTT

V: TRBV27
size: -
D: TRBD1
J: TRBJ2-7
CDR3: CASSFLDRGPHEQYF
DNA: TGTGCCAGCAGTTTCCTAGACAGGGGGCCCCACGAGCAGTACTTC

V: TRBV6-5
size: -
D: -
J: TRBJ1-2
CDR3: CASSTSGGNYGYTF
DNA: TGTGCCAGCAGTACATCCGGGGGGAACTATGGCTACACCTTC

V: TRBV14
size: -
D: -
J: TRBJ2-2
CDR3: CASSQAGRGNTGELFF
DNA: TGTGCCAGCAGCCAAGCCGGCAGGGGGAACACCGGGGAGCTGTTTTTT

V: TRBV9
size: -
D: TRBD2
J: TRBJ2-3
CDR3: CASSPGREYGTDTQYF
DNA: TGTGCCAGCAGCCCTGGGCGGGAGTATGGCACAGATACGCAGTATTTT

V: TRBV4-3
size: -
D: TRBD2
J: TRBJ2-1
CDR3: CASSPREIAGREGGYNEQFF
DNA: TGCGCCAGCAGCCCCCGAGAGATAGCGGGAAGGGAGGGGGGATACAATGAGCAGTTCTTC

V: TRBV10-1
size: few
D: TRBD1
J: TRBJ1-3
CDR3: CALRTGPSGNTIYF
DNA: TGCGCCTTAAGGACAGGCCCCTCTGGAAACACCATATATTTT

V: TRBV6-5
size: -
D: -
J: TRBJ1-5
CDR3: CASSRGFLQPQHF
DNA: TGTGCCAGCAGCCGAGGGTTCTTGCAGCCCCAGCATTTT

V: TRBV15
size: -
D: TRBD1
J: TRBJ2-4
CDR3: CATSRPGDRGKNIQYF
DNA: TGTGCCACCAGCAGACCTGGGGACAGGGGGAAAAACATTCAGTACTTC

V: TRBV11-3
size: once
D: TRBD1
J: TRBJ2-1
CDR3: CASSGDRGRNEQFF
DNA: TGTGCCAGCAGCGGTGACAGGGGGCGGAATGAGCAGTTCTTC

V: TRBV6-4
size: -
D: -
J: TRBJ1-1
CDR3: CASRERQELREAFF
DNA: TGTGCCAGCAGAGAAAGACAGGAGCTCCGTGAAGCTTTCTTT

V: TRBV7-3
size: once
D: TRBD1
J: TRBJ2-2
CDR3: CASSPTGTGGAGELFF
DNA: TGTGCCAGCAGCCCAACTGGGACAGGGGGGGCCGGGGAGCTGTTTTTT

V: TRBV28
size: -
D: -
J: TRBJ1-4
CDR3: CASSFGRDNEKLFF
DNA: TGTGCCAGCAGTTTTGGCAGGGATAATGAAAAACTGTTTTTT

V: TRBV7-3
size: -
D: TRBD1
J: TRBJ2-6
CDR3: CASSLQAWDSPGANVLTF
DNA: TGTGCCAGCAGCCTACAAGCATGGGACAGCCCTGGGGCCAACGTCCTGACTTTC